What follows are 6 T cell receptor beta chains derived from one specimen sequenced in a study of CD8 T cells in Susac syndrome. Random hexamers were used to reverse transcribe an amount of roughly 0.45 to 1 ug RNA. In TCRdb, the immunoSEQ multiplex PCR reads were re-called with MiXCR into one record per CDR3 protein. Of around 100,000 distinct CDR3 sequences in the sample, roughly 96% were seen once. Material: CD8+ T cells from PBMCs. The source is a human donor with Susac syndrome.

This clonotype is a singleton in its sample. DNA of the CDR3: TGCAGCGTTGACGGGGACAACAGGTCTTATGGCTACACCTTC. This sequence encodes CSVDGDNRSYGYTF. The chain couples TRBV29-1 to TRBJ1-2, with D perhaps TRBD1 (6 bases). V lost 3 bases, J lost 5 bases, and 16 bases lay in between. This CDR3 is built from 14 residues. Per the germline V gene, CDR1 is SQVTM and CDR2 is ANQGSEA. Filled out from reference TRBV29-1 and TRBJ1-2, the complete variable domain reads SAVISQKPSRDICQRGTSLTIQCQVDSQVTMMFWYRQQPGQSLTLIATANQGSEATYESGFVIDKFPISRPNLTFSTLTVSNMSPEDSSIYLCSVDGDNRSYGYTFGSGTRLTVV.

This chain uses TRBV20-1 with TRBJ2-1; D unclear. Germline loops: CDR1 DFQATT, CDR2 SNEGSKA (reference sequence). CDR3 size: 15 residues. Trimming pared 1 base from V and 0 bases from J, leaving 10 bases between. Written as DNA, the CDR3 is TGCAGTGCTAGAGTGCGTCTAAGCTCCTACAATGAGCAGTTCTTC. Translating it yields CSARVRLSSYNEQFF.

The chain carries TRBV6-6 and TRBJ2-5; D is uncertain. There are 11 residues in the CDR3. The V gene lost 6 bases and the J gene lost 10 bases, with 12 bases spanning the gap. The germline V gene encodes CDR1 MNHNY and CDR2 SVGAGI (reference sequence). CDR3 nucleotides: TGTGCCAGCAGCGATTCCAAGGACCAGTACTTC. It yields the protein CASSDSKDQYF.

This chain uses TRBV20-1 with TRBJ2-1, with 14 bases matching TRBD2. The CDR3 totals 17 residues. Unmatched junction bases numbered 8, after V lost 7 bases and J lost 0 bases. The V gene's germline CDR1 is DFQATT and CDR2 SNEGSKA (reference sequence). The CDR3 spells CSGPGLAGGRSYNEQFF. The CDR3 region has the DNA TGCAGTGGCCCTGGACTAGCGGGAGGACGCTCCTACAATGAGCAGTTCTTC.

The chain recombines TRBV28 with TRBJ2-1; 12 bases match TRBD2. The CDR3 extends over 19 amino acids. Germline trimming cut 4 bases from V and 5 bases from J; bases unmatched to any gene: 15. The germline gives CDR1 MDHEN, CDR2 SYDVKM. CDR3: CASSSLWTSGKTDDNEQFF. The CDR3 DNA is TGTGCCAGCAGTTCTCTCTGGACTAGCGGGAAGACCGACGACAATGAGCAGTTCTTC.

This clonotype is a singleton in its sample. The rearrangement links TRBV18 to TRBJ2-3; unclear D gene. The V and J ends lost 3 bases and 6 bases respectively, with 16 bases between them. This CDR3 comprises 15 residues. Germline CDR1 and CDR2: KGHSH and LQKENI. This CDR3 is CASSPPGGAPDTQYF. The CDR3, as DNA: TGTGCCAGCTCACCTCCAGGCGGAGCCCCCGATACGCAGTATTTT.